This T cell receptor (beta chain) stems from a study of T cells in Graves' hyperthyroidism and ophthalmopathy. Germline V CDR1 and CDR2: SGHAT, FQNNGV. The CDR3 consists of 15 residues. A patient was excluded if there was uncontrolled infection, other autoimmune disease, pregnancy or lactation. Fresh peripheral blood, around 10 ml, yielded the PBMCs. The TCR beta CDR3 regions underwent amplification using RNA transcripts as the source. Carried out on the TCR CDR3, a first-round RT-PCR used the HTBI primer set. TCRdb itself ran the multiplex PCR reads through MiXCR, one entry per CDR3 protein. The sample records roughly 420,000 distinct CDR3 sequences, approximately 14% being singletons. Overall study results and limits: Also found in blood were most expanded thyroid clonotypes above 0.001.

Note on this clonotype: Its antigen is not known. A much larger clone lies a single base off, so this may be a read error.

Sequencing was carried out using blood. The rearrangement links TRBV11-2 to TRBJ2-1; D gene unclear. This clonotype originated in a woman in her late teens or twenties with Graves' hyperthyroidism. The CDR3 coding sequence is TGTGCCGGCAGCTTAGAGGCCCTCCCGCACAATGAGCAGTTCTTC. Residues: CAGSLEALPHNEQFF.